This TCR beta chain was documented in a study of shared clonotypes between healthy human individuals. General study points: In a handful of donors, approximately 5% of naive CD4 clonotypes appeared in common.

As to this clone: Antigen unknown.

About 30,000 T cell genomes, or approximately 190 ng DNA, went into the sorted-subset replicate PCRs. This table comes from immunoSEQ multiplex PCR, and its TCRdb copy is limited to in-frame clones, with some not included. This sample has roughly 850,000 clones, with about 97% found just once. CD8 cells regarded as naive lacked CD45RO, were positively chosen for CCR7, and omitted terminally differentiated effector memory CD45RA+ cells. Those who donated, Caucasian adults without exception, all lived in Nashville, Tennessee. Germline V lookup: CDR1 MNHEY, CDR2 SMNVEV (reference sequence). The CDR3 sequence is 11 residues long. Trimming removed 8 bases at V and 6 bases at J, with 7 bases between.

Sequenced input: naive CD8+ T cells sorted from blood. This TCR was recovered from a man between 25 and 39 years old in good health. The chain links TRBV27 to TRBJ2-2; D unclear. The chain's CDR3 is CASSQSGELFF. The CDR3 nucleotides read TGTGCCAGCTCACAGTCCGGGGAGCTGTTTTTT.